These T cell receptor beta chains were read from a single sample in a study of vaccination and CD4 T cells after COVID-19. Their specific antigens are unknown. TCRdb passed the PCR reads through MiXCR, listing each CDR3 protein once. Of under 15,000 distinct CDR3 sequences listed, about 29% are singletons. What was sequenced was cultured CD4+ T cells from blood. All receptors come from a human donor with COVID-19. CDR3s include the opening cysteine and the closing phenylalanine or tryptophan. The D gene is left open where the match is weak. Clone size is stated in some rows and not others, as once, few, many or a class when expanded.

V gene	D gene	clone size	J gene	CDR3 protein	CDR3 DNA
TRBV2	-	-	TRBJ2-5	CASSVFGSETQYF	TGTGCCAGCAGTGTATTCGGGTCAGAGACCCAGTACTTC
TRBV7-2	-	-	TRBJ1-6	CASSLGIGISPLHF	TGTGCCAGCAGCTTAGGTATAGGCATTTCACCCCTCCACTTT
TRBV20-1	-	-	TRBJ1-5	CSARDSGRRVNQPQHF	TGCAGTGCTAGAGATAGCGGGCGGAGGGTCAATCAGCCCCAGCATTTT
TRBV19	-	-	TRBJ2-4	CASSENPGHRAKNIQYF	TGTGCCAGTAGCGAAAATCCGGGACACCGAGCCAAAAACATTCAGTACTTC
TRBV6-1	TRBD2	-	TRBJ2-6	CAISERLAGGSGANVLTF	TGTGCCATCAGTGAGCGACTAGCGGGGGGCTCTGGGGCCAACGTCCTGACTTTC
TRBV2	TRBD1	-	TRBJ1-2	CASRGQLSNYGYTF	TGTGCCAGCAGGGGACAGCTATCCAACTATGGCTACACCTTC
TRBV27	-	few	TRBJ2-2	CASSLSTVSVSTGELFF	TGTGCCAGCAGTTTATCGACCGTCTCTGTCTCCACCGGGGAGCTGTTTTTT
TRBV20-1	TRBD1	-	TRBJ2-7	CSARGQGGTYEQYF	TGCAGTGCTAGGGGACAGGGGGGTACCTACGAGCAGTACTTC
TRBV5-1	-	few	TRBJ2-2	CASSVTATSNTGELFF	TGCGCCAGCAGCGTGACCGCAACTTCGAACACCGGGGAGCTGTTTTTT
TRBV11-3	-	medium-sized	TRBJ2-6	CASSWSSGTGANVLTF	TGTGCCAGCAGCTGGAGTTCAGGGACAGGGGCCAACGTCCTGACTTTC
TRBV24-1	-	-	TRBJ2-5	CATSAPGTGTQETQYF	TGTGCCACCAGTGCCCCGGGGACCGGCACCCAAGAGACCCAGTACTTC
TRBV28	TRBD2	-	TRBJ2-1	CASSLGGGSYNEQFF	TGTGCCAGCAGTTTAGGCGGGGGATCCTACAATGAGCAGTTCTTC
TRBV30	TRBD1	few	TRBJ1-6	CAWSVQGAYNSPLHF	TGTGCCTGGAGTGTTCAGGGGGCCTATAATTCACCCCTCCACTTT
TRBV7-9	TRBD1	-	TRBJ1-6	CASSQRDRGNSPLHF	TGTGCCAGCAGCCAGAGGGACAGGGGTAATTCACCCCTCCACTTT
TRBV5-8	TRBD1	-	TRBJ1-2	CASSLSHRQGIFYGYTF	TGTGCCAGCAGCTTGAGCCATCGACAGGGGATCTTCTATGGCTACACCTTC
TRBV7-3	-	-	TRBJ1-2	CASSPQFGGGYTF	TGTGCCAGCAGCCCACAGTTTGGGGGTGGCTACACCTTC
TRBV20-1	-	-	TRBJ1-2	CSARVIANYGYTF	TGCAGTGCTAGAGTCATCGCAAACTATGGCTACACCTTC
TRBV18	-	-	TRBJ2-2	CASSPGPPGSSNTGELFF	TGTGCCAGCTCACCCGGACCACCGGGCAGCTCGAACACCGGGGAGCTGTTTTTT
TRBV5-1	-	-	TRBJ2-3	CASSGGSTDTQYF	TGCGCCAGCAGCGGGGGATCCACAGATACGCAGTATTTT